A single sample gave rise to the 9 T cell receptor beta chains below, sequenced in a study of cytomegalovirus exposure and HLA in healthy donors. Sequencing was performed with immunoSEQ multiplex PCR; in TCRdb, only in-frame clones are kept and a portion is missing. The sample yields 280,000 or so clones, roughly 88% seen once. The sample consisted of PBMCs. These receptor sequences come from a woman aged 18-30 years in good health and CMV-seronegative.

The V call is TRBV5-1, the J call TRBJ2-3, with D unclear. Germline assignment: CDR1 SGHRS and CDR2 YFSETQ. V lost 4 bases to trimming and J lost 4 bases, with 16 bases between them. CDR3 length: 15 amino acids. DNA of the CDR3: TGCGCCAGCAGCCCCTTTAATAGTGCTGCAGATACGCAGTATTTT. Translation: CASSPFNSAADTQYF.

In DNA form, the CDR3 reads TGTGCCAGTAGTATATACAAGGGGCGTAGCTCCTACAATGAGCAGTTCTTC. It yields the protein CASSIYKGRSSYNEQFF. The chain uses TRBV19 and TRBJ2-1, with D maybe TRBD1 (5 bases). The length of the CDR3 is 17 residues. CDR1 is LNHDA, CDR2 SQIVND, per germline (reference sequence). The V end lost 2 bases, the J end lost 0 bases, and 14 bases lay between the germline ends.

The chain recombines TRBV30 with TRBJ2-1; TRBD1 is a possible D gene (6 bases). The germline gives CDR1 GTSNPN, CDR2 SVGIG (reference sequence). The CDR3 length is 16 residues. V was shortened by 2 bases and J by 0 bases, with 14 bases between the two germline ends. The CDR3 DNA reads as TGTGCCTGGAGTAAACAGGGTAGCAGCTCCTACAATGAGCAGTTCTTC. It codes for CAWSKQGSSSYNEQFF.

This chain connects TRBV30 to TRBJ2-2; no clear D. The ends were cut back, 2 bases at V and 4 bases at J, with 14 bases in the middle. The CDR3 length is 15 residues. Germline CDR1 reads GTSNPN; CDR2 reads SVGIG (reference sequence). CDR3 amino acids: CAWSLISPGTGELFF. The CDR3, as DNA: TGTGCCTGGAGTCTTATCAGTCCTGGCACCGGGGAGCTGTTTTTT.

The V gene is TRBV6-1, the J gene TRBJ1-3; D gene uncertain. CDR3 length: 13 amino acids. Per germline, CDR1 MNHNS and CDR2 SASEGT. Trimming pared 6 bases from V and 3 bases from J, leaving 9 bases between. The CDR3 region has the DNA TGTGCCAGCAGGCGGGTTCTTGGAAACACCATATATTTT. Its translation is CASRRVLGNTIYF.

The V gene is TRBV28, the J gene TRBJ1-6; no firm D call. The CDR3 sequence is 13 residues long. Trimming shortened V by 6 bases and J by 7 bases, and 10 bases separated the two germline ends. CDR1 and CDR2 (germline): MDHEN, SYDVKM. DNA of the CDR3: TGTGCCAGCAGCCGAGAGAGGAATTCACCCCTCCACTTT. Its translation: CASSRERNSPLHF. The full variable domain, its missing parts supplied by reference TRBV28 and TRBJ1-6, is DVKVTQSSRYLVKRTGEKVFLECVQDMDHENMFWYRQDPGLGLRLIYFSYDVKMKEKGDIPEGYSVSREKKERFSLILESASTNQTSMYLCASSRERNSPLHFGNGTRLTVT.

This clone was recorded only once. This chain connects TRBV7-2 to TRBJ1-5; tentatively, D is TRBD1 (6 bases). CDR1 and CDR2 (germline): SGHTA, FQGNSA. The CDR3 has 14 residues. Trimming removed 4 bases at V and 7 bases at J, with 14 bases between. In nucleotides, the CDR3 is TGTGCCAGCAGCTCCCCGGACAGACGGCAGCCCCAGCATTTT. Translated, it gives CASSSPDRRQPQHF.

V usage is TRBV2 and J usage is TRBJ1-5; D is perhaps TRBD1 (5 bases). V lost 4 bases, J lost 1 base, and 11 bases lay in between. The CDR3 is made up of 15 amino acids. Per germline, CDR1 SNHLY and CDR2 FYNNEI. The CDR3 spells CASSVQARSNQPQHF. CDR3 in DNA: TGTGCCAGCAGTGTACAGGCTCGCAGCAATCAGCCCCAGCATTTT. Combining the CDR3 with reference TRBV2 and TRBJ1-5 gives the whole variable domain EPEVTQTPSHQVTQMGQEVILRCVPISNHLYFYWYRQILGQKVEFLVSFYNNEISEKSEIFDDQFSVERPDGSNFTLKIRSTKLEDSAMYFCASSVQARSNQPQHFGDGTRLSIL.

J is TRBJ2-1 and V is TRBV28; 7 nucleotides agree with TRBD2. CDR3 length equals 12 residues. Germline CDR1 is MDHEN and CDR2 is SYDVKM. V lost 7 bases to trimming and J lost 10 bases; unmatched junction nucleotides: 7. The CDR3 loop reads CASTSSGLEQFF. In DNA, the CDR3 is TGTGCCAGCACCTCTAGCGGACTAGAGCAGTTCTTC.